Below, 21 T cell receptor beta chains from the same sample are listed, as sequenced in a study of immune heterogeneity within non-small cell lung tumors. TCR beta CDR3 amplification used multiplex PCR with 32 V and 13 J primers. Each CDR3 protein gets one entry after TCRdb re-called the multiplex PCR reads with MiXCR. Seen here are 10,000 to 15,000 distinct CDR3 sequences, about 23% observed once, and the top ten hold around an eighth. The template for each sample was approximately 600 ng of genomic DNA, which had been extracted from bulk tumor tissue. Multiple widely separated biopsies were taken from each primary tumor at surgery. Those enrolled were patients newly diagnosed with untreated non-small cell lung cancer and undergoing curative surgery. Sequencing input: lung tumor tissue. These receptors all come from a man between 50 and 59 years old with non-small cell lung cancer.

This clonotype was seen repeatedly, ten times or more. V is TRBV19 and J is TRBJ2-1, with D unclear. The CDR3 sequence is 14 residues long. Trimming took off 3 bases at V and 8 bases at J, with 14 bases between the two ends. CDR1 is LNHDA, CDR2 SQIVND, per germline (reference sequence). The CDR3 loop is CASSIHSAEDEQFF. CDR3 nucleotides: TGTGCCAGTAGTATTCACAGCGCCGAGGATGAGCAGTTCTTC.

Only a few counts were recorded for this clonotype. In nucleotides, the CDR3 is TGTGCCAGCAGCTTATGGGACTCCTCCACAGATACGCAGTATTTT. Its protein is CASSLWDSSTDTQYF. The rearrangement links TRBV7-9 to TRBJ2-3; D might be TRBD2 (6 bases). Trimming removed 2 bases from V and 2 bases from J, with 11 bases in between. The V gene's germline CDR1 is SEHNR and CDR2 FQNEAQ (reference sequence). There are 15 residues in the CDR3.

There are many counts of this clonotype. This chain joins TRBV20-1 and TRBJ1-2; D not resolved. Germline loops: CDR1 DFQATT, CDR2 SNEGSKA (reference sequence). The CDR3 runs 10 residues. Trimming removed 5 bases at V and 6 bases at J, with 7 bases between. In nucleotides, the CDR3 is TGCAGTGCTGCCCGGAATGGCTACACCTTC. Translating gives CSAARNGYTF.

With respect to this clonotype: This may be a read error, as it is one base from a much larger clone. The chain has TRBV3-1 and TRBJ1-1; 10 bases fit TRBD1. V gave up 5 bases and J gave up 2 bases; unmatched junction bases: 2. The CDR3 runs 14 residues. In germline, CDR1 is LGHDT, CDR2 YNNKEL (reference sequence). CDR3 nucleotide sequence: TGTGCCAGCAGCAAGACAGGGGGCAACACTGAAGCTTTCTTT. It specifies CASSKTGGNTEAFF.

This clonotype was counted many times. The genes are TRBV20-1 and TRBJ1-2; the match to TRBD1 covers 11 bases. In germline, CDR1 is DFQATT, CDR2 SNEGSKA (reference sequence). The CDR3 contains 13 residues. The CDR3 DNA reads TGCGGAGGTCCGGGACAGGGGGTTCCTGGCTACACCTTC. It yields the protein CGGPGQGVPGYTF.

Ten or more counts support this clonotype. The chain has TRBV19 and TRBJ2-3, with 8 positions matching TRBD2. CDR3 length equals 15 residues. V dropped 3 bases and J dropped 5; count of bases not matched to a gene: 7. CDR1 and CDR2 from the germline V gene are LNHDA and SQIVND (reference sequence). The CDR3 DNA reads as TGTGCCAGTAGTATGGCAGCGGGAGACGTAGATACGCAGTATTTT. It yields the protein CASSMAAGDVDTQYF. The full variable domain, completed using reference TRBV19 and TRBJ2-3, is DGGITQSPKYLFRKEGQNVTLSCEQNLNHDAMYWYRQDPGQGLRLIYYSQIVNDFQKGDIAEGYSVSREKKESFPLTVTSAQKNPTAFYLCASSMAAGDVDTQYFGPGTRLTVL.

For this clonotype: The junction shows a germline mismatch at one end, possibly a read error. The chain joins TRBV20-1 to TRBJ1-1; D might be TRBD1 (5 bases). This CDR3 region has 16 residues. Germline loops: CDR1 DFQATT, CDR2 SNEGSKA (reference sequence). Here the CDR3 DNA reads TGCAGTGCTAGAGTGGGGGTCGCAGGGCCAAACACTGAATCTTTCTTT. This encodes CSARVGVAGPNTESFF.

Notes on this clonotype: Compared with germline, one end of the junction differs, possibly owing to a read error. The CDR3 region has the DNA TGTGCCAGCATAACCTCCCCCTCACTAGCTGGGGCGAACACCGGGGATCTGTTTTTT. Translation gives CASITSPSLAGANTGDLFF. J is TRBJ2-2 and V is TRBV28; D is perhaps TRBD2 (6 bases). The CDR3 runs to 19 residues. The germline V gene has CDR1 MDHEN and CDR2 SYDVKM. The variable domain in full, with the rest retrieved from reference TRBV28 and TRBJ2-2, is DVKVTQSSRYLVKRTGEKVFLECVQDMDHENMFWYRQDPGLGLRLIYFSYDVKMKEKGDIPEGYSVSREKKERFSLILESASTNQTSMYLCASITSPSLAGANTGDLFFGEGSRLTVL.

This clonotype is judged medium-sized. The CDR3 DNA follows: TGTGCCAGCAGTTACGGACAGGGCCTCTATGGCTACACCTTC. Its translation: CASSYGQGLYGYTF. This chain joins TRBV6-5 and TRBJ1-2; TRBD1 aligns across 8 bases. Germline-derived CDR1 and CDR2 are MNHEY and SVGAGI. The CDR3 totals 14 residues. V lost 2 bases and J lost 4; bases outside the gene matches: 3.

The chain is built from TRBV7-3 and TRBJ1-1, with D unresolved. This CDR3 region has 15 residues. Trimming removed 1 base at V and 0 bases at J, with 9 bases between. Germline CDR1 is SGHTA and CDR2 is FQGTGA. The CDR3 region has the DNA TGTGCCAGCAGCTTAAATCCGGGCCTGAACACTGAAGCTTTCTTT. Protein sequence: CASSLNPGLNTEAFF. The variable domain in full, completed from reference TRBV7-3 and TRBJ1-1, reads GAGVSQTPSNKVTEKGKYVELRCDPISGHTALYWYRQSLGQGPEFLIYFQGTGAADDSGLPNDRFFAVRPEGSVSTLKIQRTERGDSAVYLCASSLNPGLNTEAFFGQGTRLTVV.

This clonotype was recorded at least ten times. This sequence joins TRBV6-1 and TRBJ1-1, with 7 bases fitting TRBD1. J gave up 10 bases and V 7 bases, and 6 bases lay outside the gene matches. This CDR3 comprises 11 residues. Germline lookup yields CDR1 MNHNS and CDR2 SASEGT. CDR3: CASKQGQGAFF. DNA of the CDR3: TGTGCCAGCAAACAGGGGCAGGGAGCTTTCTTT.

On this clonotype: Since a much larger clone is just one base distant, this may be a read error. The chain uses TRBV29-1 and TRBJ2-4; D may be TRBD2 (7 bases). Germline CDR1 reads SQVTM; CDR2 reads ANQGSEA. The V end was cut by 7 bases, the J end by 7 bases, with 20 bases between. The CDR3 length is 14 residues. CDR3 sequence reads: CSAGAGLEENIQYF. The CDR3 DNA reads TGCAGCGCGGGGGCTGGACTAGAAGAGAACATTCAGTACTTC.

The gene calls are TRBV5-4 and TRBJ2-7; 14 positions agree with TRBD2. The CDR3 has 17 amino acids. CDR1 and CDR2 (germline): SGHNT, YYREEE (reference sequence). Trimming at V came to 4 bases and at J to 5 bases, leaving 11 bases not matched to a gene. The CDR3 here is CASSPRGLAGAPNEQYF. The CDR3, as DNA: TGTGCCAGCAGCCCCCGGGGACTAGCGGGGGCCCCCAACGAGCAGTACTTC.

On this clonotype: This may arise from a read error, as a much more abundant clone is one base away. V and J are TRBV6-4 and TRBJ2-7; D may be TRBD1 or TRBD2 (5 bases each). V was cut by 4 bases and J by 5 bases, with 18 bases left in between. This CDR3 is built from 15 residues. Germline V CDR1 and CDR2: MRHNA, SNTAGT. The CDR3 here is CASSVWTYFGNEQYF. DNA of the CDR3: TGTGCCAGCAGTGTCTGGACATATTTCGGGAACGAGCAGTACTTC.

This clonotype appeared many times. The chain links TRBV5-1 to TRBJ2-2; 8 bases are a match to TRBD1. The CDR3 extends over 14 amino acids. The V gene's germline CDR1 is SGHRS and CDR2 YFSETQ. V trimming: 4 bases; J trimming: 4 bases; junction bases outside the gene matches: 3. CDR3 in amino acids: CASSQQGATGELFF. Written as DNA, the CDR3 is TGCGCCAGCAGCCAGCAGGGGGCCACCGGGGAGCTGTTTTTT.

In regard to this clonotype: This may arise from a read error, as a much more abundant clone is one base away. The V gene is TRBV24-1, the J gene TRBJ2-5; a weak D match, TRBD2 (7 bases). In germline, CDR1 is KGHDR, CDR2 SFDVKD. This CDR3 has 14 amino acids. Between the trimmed V and J ends, which lost 4 bases and 5 bases, there was a span of 13 bases. The CDR3 protein is CATSEGGAPETQYF. CDR3 DNA sequence: TGTGCCACCAGTGAAGGGGGGGCCCCGGAGACCCAGTACTTC.

A remark on this clonotype: This clone may be a read error of a much larger clone one base away. DNA for the CDR3: TGTGCCAGTAGTGGGGGGTGTAGCAATCAGCCCCAGCATTTT. Its protein product is CASSGGCSNQPQHF. This chain joins TRBV19 and TRBJ1-5; maybe TRBD1 (5 bases). Germline CDR1 LNHDA, CDR2 SQIVND (reference sequence). V gave up 5 bases and J gave up 0 bases, with 8 bases separating them. There are 14 residues in the CDR3.

By proportion, this clonotype is medium-sized. The V call is TRBV28, the J call TRBJ1-2; a weak D match, TRBD1 (6 bases). V lost 1 base and J 8 bases, leaving 17 bases between the germline ends. CDR3 length equals 15 residues. Germline assignment: CDR1 MDHEN and CDR2 SYDVKM. The CDR3 region has the DNA TGTGCCAGCAGTTTATTTAAAGGGGGGGCGGGGGGCTACACCTTC. Translation gives CASSLFKGGAGGYTF.

The chain has TRBV6-5 and TRBJ1-6; unclear D gene. CDR1 is MNHEY, CDR2 SVGAGI, per germline. V gave up 0 bases and J gave up 17 bases, with 23 bases separating them. The CDR3 sequence is 16 residues long. In DNA, the CDR3 is TGTGCCAGCAGTTACTCGACATTGGGAAACAATTCACCAATCCACTTT. Translation gives CASSYSTLGNNSPIHF.

Many counts were recorded for this clonotype. The rearrangement uses TRBV15 and TRBJ2-3; 16 bases line up with TRBD2. Per germline, CDR1 LNHNV and CDR2 YYDKDF (reference sequence). The ends lost 5 bases at V and 1 base at J; junction bases unmatched: 6. The CDR3 contains 18 residues. The CDR3 nucleotides read TGTGCCACCAGCGGAACGGGACTAGCGGGAGGGCGCACAGATACGCAGTATTTT. As protein: CATSGTGLAGGRTDTQYF.

Comments on this clonotype: Given a much more abundant clone one base away, this may be a read error. The chain joins TRBV15 to TRBJ1-5, with D tentatively TRBD1 (6 bases). The CDR3 extends over 14 amino acids. V was cut by 8 bases and J by 6 bases, with 17 bases left in between. Germline V gene sequence: CDR1 LNHNV, CDR2 YYDKDF (reference sequence). CDR3 loop: CATHIGGPGQPQHF. The CDR3 DNA reads TGTGCCACCCATATCGGGGGGCCGGGTCAGCCCCAGCATTTT.